These 5 T cell receptor beta chains share one sample of origin, sequenced in a study of Tregs in tolerant kidney transplant recipients. TCRdb keeps only in-frame clones here, not all; method: immunoSEQ multiplex PCR. Here the sample spans over 50,000 clones, around 83% being singletons. The sequencing sample was made of CD4+ T cells from blood. All receptors derive from a human donor in good health.

This chain uses TRBV4-2 with TRBJ2-7, with D possibly TRBD2 on 5 matching bases. This CDR3 spans 13 amino acids. V was cut by 0 bases and J by 5 bases, with 8 bases left in between. The germline V gene encodes CDR1 LGHNA and CDR2 YNFKEQ. The CDR3 nucleotides read TGTGCCAGCAGCCAAGAACCCGGGAACGAGCAGTACTTC. It is translated as CASSQEPGNEQYF.

This rearrangement joins TRBV27 to TRBJ2-3, with D perhaps TRBD2 (6 bases). V lost 3 bases to trimming and J lost 8 bases, with 21 bases between them. Germline values: CDR1 MNHEY, CDR2 SMNVEV (reference sequence). This CDR3 has 16 residues. The CDR3 nucleotides are TGTGCCAGCAGTTTTCGGGGAGGACGGCCCCCGGGTACGCAGTATTTT. Translation gives CASSFRGGRPPGTQYF.

Written as DNA, the CDR3 is TGTGCCAGCAGCGCCGGACTAGCGGGAGGGTCACGGACCCAGTACTTC. It yields the protein CASSAGLAGGSRTQYF. The rearrangement uses TRBV5-4 and TRBJ2-5; 15 nucleotides agree with TRBD2. V shed 4 bases, J shed 7 bases, and the junction held 8 bases outside the gene matches. Germline V gene data show CDR1 as SGHNT and CDR2 as YYREEE (reference sequence). CDR3 length: 16 amino acids.

The chain has TRBV15 and TRBJ1-2, with unresolved D. Germline lookup yields CDR1 LNHNV and CDR2 YYDKDF (reference sequence). Between the trimmed V and J ends, which lost 0 bases and 5 bases, there was a span of 4 bases. This CDR3 is 12 amino acids long. CDR3: CATSRDRYGYTF. The CDR3 nucleotides read TGTGCCACCAGCAGAGACCGATATGGCTACACCTTC.

This rearrangement joins TRBV6-1 to TRBJ1-2, with TRBD1 matching 9 bases. The germline CDR1 and CDR2 sequences are MNHNS and SASEGT. V lost 6 bases and J lost 8; bases outside the gene matches: 7. This CDR3 is built from 13 residues. This chain's CDR3 is CASSVGQGTGYTF. The CDR3, as DNA: TGTGCCAGCAGCGTAGGACAGGGGACGGGCTACACCTTC.